This T cell receptor beta chain was identified during a study of T cell responses to AZD1222 COVID-19 vaccine. CDR1 SGHAT and CDR2 FQNNGV come from the germline V gene. V was pared by 1 base and J by 1 base, with 7 bases between. This CDR3 comprises 14 residues. Second doses were pooled across both intervals (about 4 or about 12 weeks). A word on this clone: What it binds is unknown.

General study results and limits: Clonal diversity was possibly underestimated; the donors were predominantly white British and more often female.

The protocol was immunoSEQ multiplex PCR, while the TCRdb copy is restricted to in-frame clones and leaves out a portion. The sample has around 80,000 clones; around four fifths are singletons. The sequencing used peripheral blood, collected 28 days after the second AZD1222 dose. The chain joins TRBV11-2 to TRBJ1-1; D uncertain. This clonotype was sampled from an adult who received the AZD1222 COVID-19 vaccine. CDR3 coding DNA: TGTGCCAGCAGCTTAGTTTCAGGGAACACTGAAGCTTTCTTT. Protein product: CASSLVSGNTEAFF.